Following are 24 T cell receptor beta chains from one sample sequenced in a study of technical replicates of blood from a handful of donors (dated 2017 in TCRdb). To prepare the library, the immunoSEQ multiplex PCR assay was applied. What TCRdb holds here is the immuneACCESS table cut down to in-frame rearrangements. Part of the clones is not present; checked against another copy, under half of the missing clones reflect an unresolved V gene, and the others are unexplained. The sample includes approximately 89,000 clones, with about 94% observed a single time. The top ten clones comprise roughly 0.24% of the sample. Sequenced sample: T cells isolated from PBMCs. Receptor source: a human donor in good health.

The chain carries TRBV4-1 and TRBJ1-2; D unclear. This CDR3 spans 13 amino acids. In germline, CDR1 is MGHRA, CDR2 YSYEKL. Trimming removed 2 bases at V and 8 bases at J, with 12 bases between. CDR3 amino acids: CASSQIGQRGYTF. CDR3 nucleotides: TGCGCCAGCAGCCAAATAGGGCAGCGGGGCTACACCTTC.

The CDR3 DNA follows: TGTGCCAGCAGCCAGGGATTGGGGAACACTGAAGCTTTCTTT. It yields the protein CASSQGLGNTEAFF. The rearrangement joins TRBV7-9 to TRBJ1-1; perhaps TRBD1 as D (5 bases). Trimming cost V 5 bases and J 1 base, with 11 bases left between them. Germline loops: CDR1 SEHNR, CDR2 FQNEAQ (reference sequence). The CDR3 is 14 amino acids. The whole variable domain, remainder taken from reference TRBV7-9 and TRBJ1-1, is DTGVSQNPRHKITKRGQNVTFRCDPISEHNRLYWYRQTLGQGPEFLTYFQNEAQLEKSRLLSDRFSAERPKGSFSTLEIQRTEQGDSAMYLCASSQGLGNTEAFFGQGTRLTVV.

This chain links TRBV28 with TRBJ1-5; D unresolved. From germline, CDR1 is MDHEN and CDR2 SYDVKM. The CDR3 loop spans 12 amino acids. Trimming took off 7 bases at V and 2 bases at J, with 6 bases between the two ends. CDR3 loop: CASMRGNQPQHF. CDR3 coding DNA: TGTGCCAGCATGCGGGGCAATCAGCCCCAGCATTTT.

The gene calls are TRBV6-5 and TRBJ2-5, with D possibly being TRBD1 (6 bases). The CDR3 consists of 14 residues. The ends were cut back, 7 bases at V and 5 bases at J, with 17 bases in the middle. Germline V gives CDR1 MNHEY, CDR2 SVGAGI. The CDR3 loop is CASTRDPRGETQYF. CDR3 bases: TGTGCCAGCACCCGGGACCCAAGGGGGGAGACCCAGTACTTC.

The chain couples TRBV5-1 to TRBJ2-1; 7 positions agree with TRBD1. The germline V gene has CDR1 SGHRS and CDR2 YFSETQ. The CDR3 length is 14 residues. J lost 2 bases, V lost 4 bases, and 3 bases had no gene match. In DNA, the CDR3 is TGCGCCAGCAGCCCGGGGACAGCCTACAATGAGCAGTTCTTC. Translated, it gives CASSPGTAYNEQFF.

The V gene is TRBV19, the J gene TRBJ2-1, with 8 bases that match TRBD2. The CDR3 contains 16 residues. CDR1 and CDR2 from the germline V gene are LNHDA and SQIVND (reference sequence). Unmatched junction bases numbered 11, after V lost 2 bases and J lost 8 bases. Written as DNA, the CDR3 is TGTGCCAGTAGTATACCGGGGGGGCGCACGGTGGATGAGCAGTTCTTC. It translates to CASSIPGGRTVDEQFF.

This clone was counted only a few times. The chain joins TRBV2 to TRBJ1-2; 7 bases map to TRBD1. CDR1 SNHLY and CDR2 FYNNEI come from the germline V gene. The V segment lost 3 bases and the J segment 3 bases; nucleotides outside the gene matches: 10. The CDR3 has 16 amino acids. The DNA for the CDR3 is TGTGCCAGCAGTGAGAGAGGGACAGTGCTTGACTATGGCTACACCTTC. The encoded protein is CASSERGTVLDYGYTF.

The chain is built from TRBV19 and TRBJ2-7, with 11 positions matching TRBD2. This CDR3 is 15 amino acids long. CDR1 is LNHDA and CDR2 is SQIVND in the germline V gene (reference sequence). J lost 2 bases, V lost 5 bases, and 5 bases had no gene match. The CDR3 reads CASSATSGGAYEQYF. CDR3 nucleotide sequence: TGTGCCAGTAGTGCCACTAGCGGGGGAGCCTACGAGCAGTACTTC.

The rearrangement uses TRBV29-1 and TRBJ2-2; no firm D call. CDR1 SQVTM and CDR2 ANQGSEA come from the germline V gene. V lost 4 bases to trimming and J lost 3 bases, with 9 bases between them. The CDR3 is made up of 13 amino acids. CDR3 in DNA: TGCAGCGTTGTAATCATAGACACCGGGGAGCTGTTTTTT. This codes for CSVVIIDTGELFF.

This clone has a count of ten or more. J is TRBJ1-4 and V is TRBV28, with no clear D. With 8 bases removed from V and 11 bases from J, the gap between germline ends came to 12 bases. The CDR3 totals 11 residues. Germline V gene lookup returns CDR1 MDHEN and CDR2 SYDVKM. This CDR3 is CASGWNYKLFF. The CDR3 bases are TGTGCCAGCGGGTGGAACTACAAACTGTTTTTT.

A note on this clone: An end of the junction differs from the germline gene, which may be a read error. CDR3 nucleotide sequence: TGTGCTAGCAGCTTAAACGTGGCTACCGGGGAGCTGTTTTTT. It translates to CASSLNVATGELFF. The genes are TRBV7-7 and TRBJ2-2; D not certain. Germline-derived CDR1 and CDR2 are SSHAT and FNYEAQ (reference sequence). This CDR3 region has 14 residues. The full variable domain, its missing parts supplied by reference TRBV7-7 and TRBJ2-2, is GAGVSQSPRYKVTKRGQDVTLRCDPISSHATLYWYQQALGQGPEFLTYFNYEAQPDKSGLPSDRFSAERPEGSISTLTIQRTEQRDSAMYRCASSLNVATGELFFGEGSRLTVL.

CDR3 coding DNA: TGTGCCACCAGCGGAAGGAAGGGGGATGAAAAACTGTTTTTT. Its protein product is CATSGRKGDEKLFF. This chain connects TRBV15 to TRBJ1-4; D is perhaps TRBD1 (6 bases). The CDR3 runs 14 residues. Germline CDR1 and CDR2: LNHNV and YYDKDF (reference sequence). V was pared by 5 bases and J by 6 bases, with 13 bases between.

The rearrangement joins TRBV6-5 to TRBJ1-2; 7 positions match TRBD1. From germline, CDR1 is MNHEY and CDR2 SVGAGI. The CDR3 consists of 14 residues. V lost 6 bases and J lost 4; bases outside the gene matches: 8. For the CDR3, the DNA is TGTGCCAGCAGGCTAACGGGACAGAGCTATGGCTACACCTTC. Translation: CASRLTGQSYGYTF.

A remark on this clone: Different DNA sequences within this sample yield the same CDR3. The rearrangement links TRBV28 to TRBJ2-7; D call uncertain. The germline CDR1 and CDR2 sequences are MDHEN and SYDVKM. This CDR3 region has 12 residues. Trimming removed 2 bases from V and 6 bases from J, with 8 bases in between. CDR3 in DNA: TGTGCCAGCAGTTTAGGGTCAGGCGAGCAGTACTTC. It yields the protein CASSLGSGEQYF.

CDR3 loop: CASSYFGTGSTGELFF. CDR3 bases: TGTGCCAGCAGTTACTTTGGAACAGGGAGCACCGGGGAGCTGTTTTTT. The V gene is TRBV6-5, the J gene TRBJ2-2; a possible D gene is TRBD1 (6 bases). V shed 1 base and J shed 4 bases, with 13 bases lying between them. The CDR3 is made up of 16 amino acids. The germline gives CDR1 MNHEY, CDR2 SVGAGI.

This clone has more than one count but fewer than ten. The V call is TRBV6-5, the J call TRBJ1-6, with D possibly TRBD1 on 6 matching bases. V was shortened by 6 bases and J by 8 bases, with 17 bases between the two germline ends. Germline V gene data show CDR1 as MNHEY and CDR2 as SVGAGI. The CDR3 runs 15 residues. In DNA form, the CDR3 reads TGTGCCAGCAGAGGACGGACAGAGGGAGATTCACCCCTCCACTTT. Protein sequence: CASRGRTEGDSPLHF.

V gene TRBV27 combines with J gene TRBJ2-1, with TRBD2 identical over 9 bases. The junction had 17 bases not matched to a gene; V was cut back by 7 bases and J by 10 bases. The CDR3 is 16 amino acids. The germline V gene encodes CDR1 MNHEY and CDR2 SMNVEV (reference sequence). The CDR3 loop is CASIATLAGAEKEQFF. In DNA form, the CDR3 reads TGTGCCAGCATCGCTACTTTAGCGGGGGCCGAAAAGGAGCAGTTCTTC.

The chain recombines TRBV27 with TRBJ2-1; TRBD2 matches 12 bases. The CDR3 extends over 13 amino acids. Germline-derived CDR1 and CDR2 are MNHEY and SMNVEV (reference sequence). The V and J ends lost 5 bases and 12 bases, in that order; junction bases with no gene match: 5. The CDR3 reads CASSRTSGIAQFF. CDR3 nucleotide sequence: TGTGCCAGCAGTCGGACTAGCGGGATTGCGCAGTTCTTC.

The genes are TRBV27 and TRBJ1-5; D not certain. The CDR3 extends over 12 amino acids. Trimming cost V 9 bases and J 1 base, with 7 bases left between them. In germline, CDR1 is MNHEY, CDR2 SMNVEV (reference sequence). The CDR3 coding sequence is TGTGCCAGTGGCGGGAGCAATCAGCCCCAGCATTTT. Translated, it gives CASGGSNQPQHF.

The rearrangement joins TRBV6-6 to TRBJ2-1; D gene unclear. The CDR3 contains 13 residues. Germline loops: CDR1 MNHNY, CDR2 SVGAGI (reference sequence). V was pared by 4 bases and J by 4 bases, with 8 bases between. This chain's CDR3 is CASSSRSYNEQFF. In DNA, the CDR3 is TGTGCCAGCAGTTCCCGGTCTTACAATGAGCAGTTCTTC.

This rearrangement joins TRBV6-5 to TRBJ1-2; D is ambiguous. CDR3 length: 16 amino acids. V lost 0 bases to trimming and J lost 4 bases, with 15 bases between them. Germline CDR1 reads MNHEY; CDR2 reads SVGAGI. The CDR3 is CASSYSVGSGSYGYTF. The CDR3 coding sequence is TGTGCCAGCAGTTACTCGGTGGGAAGTGGGAGCTATGGCTACACCTTC.

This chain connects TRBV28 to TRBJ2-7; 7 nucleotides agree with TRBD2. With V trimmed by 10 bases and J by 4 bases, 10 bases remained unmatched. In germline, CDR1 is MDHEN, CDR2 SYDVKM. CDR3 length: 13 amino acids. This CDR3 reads CATEGREIYEQYF. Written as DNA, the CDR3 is TGTGCCACCGAGGGGCGGGAGATATACGAGCAGTACTTC. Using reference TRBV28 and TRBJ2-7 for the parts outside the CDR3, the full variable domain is DVKVTQSSRYLVKRTGEKVFLECVQDMDHENMFWYRQDPGLGLRLIYFSYDVKMKEKGDIPEGYSVSREKKERFSLILESASTNQTSMYLCATEGREIYEQYFGPGTRLTVT.

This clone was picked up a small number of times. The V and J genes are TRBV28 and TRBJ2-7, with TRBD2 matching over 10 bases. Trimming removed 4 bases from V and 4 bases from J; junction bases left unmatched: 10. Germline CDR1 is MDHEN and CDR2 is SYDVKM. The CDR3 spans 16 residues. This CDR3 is CASSSGRLAGSYEQYF. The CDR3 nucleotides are TGTGCCAGCAGTTCCGGGCGACTAGCGGGTAGTTACGAGCAGTACTTC.

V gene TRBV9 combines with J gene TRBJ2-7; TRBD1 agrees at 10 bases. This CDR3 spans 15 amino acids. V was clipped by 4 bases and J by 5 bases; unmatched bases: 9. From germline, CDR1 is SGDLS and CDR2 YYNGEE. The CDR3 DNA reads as TGTGCCAGCAGCTTCTCCGGGACAGGGGTCGACGAGCAGTACTTC. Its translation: CASSFSGTGVDEQYF.